This T cell receptor (beta chain) was recovered during a study of T cell changes during pregnancy in multiple sclerosis. Profiled with immunoSEQ multiplex PCR; TCRdb holds only in-frame clones, not every one. The repertoire consists of tens of thousands of clones, with 94% occurring once and the leading ten covering 0.65% to 0.95%. V dropped 5 bases and J dropped 4 bases, with 11 bases sitting between them. Germline V CDR1 and CDR2: MDHEN, SYDVKM. There are 13 residues in the CDR3. The gene calls are TRBV28 and TRBJ1-2; the D gene is possibly TRBD1 (6 bases). Sequencing was performed on peripheral blood, taken in the third trimester of pregnancy. The clonotype was recovered from a female donor with multiple sclerosis, enrolled in a pregnancy study. The CDR3 nucleotides read TGTGCCAGCAGTACAGGGTATCCCTATGGCTACACCTTC. The encoded protein is CASSTGYPYGYTF.